A single sample is the source of the 25 T cell receptor beta chains below, sequenced in a study of response to subunit inactivated influenza vaccine. Each CDR3 protein gets one entry after TCRdb re-called the RT-PCR reads with MiXCR. The sample shows hundreds of thousands of distinct CDR3 sequences, less than 20% of them seen only once. The material sequenced was PBMCs from blood, taken approximately 13 days after vaccination. These receptors all come from a man over 45 who received an inactivated influenza vaccine.

This chain joins TRBV5-6 and TRBJ1-1, with D unresolved. Trimming shortened V by 4 bases and J by 7 bases, and 14 bases separated the two germline ends. CDR3 size: 13 residues. The germline gives CDR1 SGHDT, CDR2 YYEEEE. The CDR3 is CASSPGRLCEAFF. The CDR3 nucleotides read TGTGCCAGCAGCCCCGGGCGGCTCTGTGAAGCTTTCTTT.

In this sample, this clonotype turned up a few times. The J gene is TRBJ2-7, the V gene TRBV3-1; D possibly uses TRBD1 or TRBD2 (5 bases each). V was trimmed by 3 bases and J by 3 bases, leaving 15 bases between them. CDR1 and CDR2 (germline): LGHDT, YNNKEL (reference sequence). The CDR3 length is 15 residues. This CDR3 is CASSQGPGGGYEQYF. CDR3 in DNA: TGTGCCAGCAGCCAGGGCCCGGGTGGGGGCTACGAGCAGTACTTC.

Many counts were recorded for this clonotype. The rearrangement joins TRBV4-3 to TRBJ2-3; D is unresolved. The CDR3 is 16 residues long. Trimming removed 3 bases at V and 1 base at J, with 14 bases between. CDR1 LGHNA and CDR2 YSLEER come from the germline V gene. In DNA, the CDR3 is TGCGCCAGCAGCCAGGATTTAATATGGGGCACAGATACGCAGTATTTT. This sequence encodes CASSQDLIWGTDTQYF.

J is TRBJ2-1 and V is TRBV3-1; 9 nucleotides line up with TRBD2. From germline, CDR1 is LGHDT and CDR2 YNNKEL (reference sequence). CDR3 length: 16 amino acids. After removal of 4 bases from V and 3 bases from J, the junction contained 7 bases not matched to a gene. The CDR3 DNA reads as TGTGCCAGCAGCCTTGGGCTAGCGGGGTTCTACAATGAGCAGTTCTTC. Translating gives CASSLGLAGFYNEQFF.

This clonotype occurred a few times. This chain links TRBV6-1 with TRBJ2-3; TRBD2 matches at 9 bases. Germline CDR1 and CDR2: MNHNS and SASEGT. This CDR3 region has 15 residues. With V trimmed by 6 bases and J by 4 bases, 8 bases remained unmatched. The CDR3 is CASRETQRGADTQYF. CDR3 nucleotides: TGTGCCAGCAGGGAAACCCAGCGGGGGGCAGATACGCAGTATTTT.

This clonotype has just a few counts. The chain is built from TRBV6-2 or TRBV6-3 and TRBJ1-6; D is uncertain. Trimming removed 6 bases from V and 5 bases from J, with 14 bases in between. The CDR3 consists of 15 residues. The germline CDR1 and CDR2 sequences are MNHEY and SVGEGT. CDR3 in DNA: TGTGCCAGCAGCCTTCGAGGGCCTGATAATTCACCCCTCCACTTT. This encodes CASSLRGPDNSPLHF.

The chain links TRBV20-1 to TRBJ2-7, with TRBD2 matching over 10 bases. V gave up 4 bases and J gave up 8 bases; unmatched junction bases: 8. This CDR3 contains 13 residues. CDR1 and CDR2 from the germline V gene are DFQATT and SNEGSKA (reference sequence). Written as DNA, the CDR3 is TGCAGTGCTAAACTAAGCGGGAGGGCCCAGCAGTACTTC. Its protein product is CSAKLSGRAQQYF.

This clonotype occurred a few times. The chain links TRBV6-1 to TRBJ2-3, with D possibly being TRBD1 (6 bases). The germline CDR1 and CDR2 sequences are MNHNS and SASEGT. The V and J ends lost 6 bases and 4 bases respectively, with 14 bases between them. The CDR3 length is 14 residues. The CDR3: CASRPGTTADTQYF. DNA for the CDR3: TGTGCCAGCAGACCCGGGACAACGGCAGATACGCAGTATTTT.

The chain carries TRBV4-3 and TRBJ2-5; D is possibly TRBD1 (6 bases). This CDR3 is 14 amino acids long. CDR1 is LGHNA, CDR2 YSLEER, per germline. V shed 0 bases and J shed 5 bases, with 10 bases lying between them. CDR3 coding DNA: TGCGCCAGCAGCCAAGAAAACAGGGTTGAGACCCAGTACTTC. The encoded protein is CASSQENRVETQYF.

This clonotype has a handful of counts. The chain recombines TRBV5-5 with TRBJ2-1, with TRBD2 identical over 8 bases. The CDR3 is made up of 15 amino acids. CDR1 is SGHKS and CDR2 is YYEKEE in the germline V gene (reference sequence). Unmatched junction bases numbered 5, after V lost 4 bases and J lost 2 bases. The CDR3 DNA follows: TGTGCCAGCAGCGGTGGTAGCGGGGCCTACAATGAGCAGTTCTTC. Protein sequence: CASSGGSGAYNEQFF.

Note on this clonotype: One junction end does not reproduce the germline sequence, and a read error may be involved. The chain links TRBV7-2 to TRBJ2-1; 11 bases map to TRBD2. This CDR3 has 15 residues. Germline V gene sequence: CDR1 SGHTA, CDR2 FQGNSA. This chain's CDR3 is CAGSSTSGIGNEQFF. CDR3 sequence (DNA): TGTGCCGGCAGCTCGACTAGCGGGATAGGGAATGAGCAGTTCTTC.

In its sample, this clonotype was seen a few times. The CDR3 sequence: CSVNEGINIQYF. The CDR3 DNA follows: TGCAGCGTTAACGAAGGGATAAACATTCAGTACTTC. V usage is TRBV29-1 and J usage is TRBJ2-4; D call uncertain. CDR3 size: 12 residues. The V gene lost 5 bases and the J gene lost 6 bases, with 11 bases spanning the gap. Germline V lookup: CDR1 SQVTM, CDR2 ANQGSEA.

The chain has TRBV12-3 or TRBV12-4 and TRBJ2-4; 12 positions match TRBD1. The CDR3 spans 16 residues. V was pared by 7 bases and J by 7 bases, with 11 bases of the junction left unmatched. This chain's CDR3 is CASNTGTGGAGNIQYF. The CDR3 nucleotides read TGTGCCAGCAACACCGGGACAGGGGGCGCTGGGAACATTCAGTACTTC.

This clonotype was seen ten or more times. The chain has TRBV12-3 or TRBV12-4 and TRBJ1-1, with a weak D call TRBD1 (5 bases). Trimming cost V 4 bases and J 0 bases, with 9 bases left between them. This CDR3 contains 14 residues. The CDR3 DNA reads TGTGCCAGCAGTTATGTGGGGCTGAACACTGAAGCTTTCTTT. This gives the protein CASSYVGLNTEAFF.

This clonotype was detected a few times. This rearrangement joins TRBV21-1 to TRBJ2-3; no check of the table's D call, TRBD1, against the DNA was made. TRBV21-1 is assigned pseudogene status. The CDR3 consists of 16 residues. The CDR3 DNA sequence: TGTGCCAGTCAGCCCCAATCCCCGGGGGGAACAGATACGCAGTATTTT. Translation gives CASQPQSPGGTDTQYF.

This clonotype was detected many times. This chain uses TRBV11-2 with TRBJ2-5; D unclear. Germline CDR1 and CDR2: SGHAT and FQNNGV. The CDR3 runs 12 residues. The V end was cut by 5 bases, the J end by 2 bases, with 6 bases between. The CDR3 bases are TGTGCCAGCAGCCGAATACAAGAGACCCAGTACTTC. Translated: CASSRIQETQYF.

A remark on this clonotype: One end of the junction is discordant with germline, which a read error may explain. The rearrangement uses TRBV7-6 and TRBJ2-5, with 8 positions matching TRBD2. The CDR3 loop spans 14 amino acids. CDR1 SGHVS and CDR2 FNYEAQ come from the germline V gene. The CDR3 DNA is TGTGCCAGCAGCGTAGCGGCTAGCGGGGAGACCCAGTACTTC. Encoded protein: CASSVAASGETQYF.

There are a few counts of this clonotype. The rearrangement uses TRBV11-2 and TRBJ2-7; tentatively, D is TRBD2 (6 bases). The V end lost 3 bases, the J end lost 6 bases, and 21 bases lay between the germline ends. Germline CDR1 and CDR2: SGHAT and FQNNGV. CDR3 length: 16 amino acids. The CDR3 nucleotides read TGTGCCAGCAGCTTTGGAGGGGCGCGCAGTTCTGGCGAGCAGTACTTC. Translated: CASSFGGARSSGEQYF.

This clonotype showed up just a few times. V is TRBV4-1 and J is TRBJ1-2; D remains ambiguous. V shed 0 bases and J shed 2 bases, with 7 bases lying between them. The CDR3 is made up of 14 amino acids. Germline loops: CDR1 MGHRA, CDR2 YSYEKL. Here the CDR3 reads CASSQDSRNYGYTF. The CDR3, as DNA: TGCGCCAGCAGCCAAGACTCCCGAAACTATGGCTACACCTTC.

This clonotype has a handful of counts. V usage is TRBV15 and J usage is TRBJ2-7; D ambiguous. Looked up from germline, CDR1 is LNHNV and CDR2 is YYDKDF (reference sequence). V lost 0 bases to trimming and J lost 2 bases, with 8 bases between them. The CDR3 extends over 14 amino acids. In DNA form, the CDR3 reads TGTGCCACCAGCAGAGACCGGGCCACCTACGAGCAGTACTTC. It is translated as CATSRDRATYEQYF. The whole variable domain, remainder taken from reference TRBV15 and TRBJ2-7, is DAMVIQNPRYQVTQFGKPVTLSCSQTLNHNVMYWYQQKSSQAPKLLFHYYDKDFNNEADTPDNFQSRRPNTSFCFLDIRSPGLGDTAMYLCATSRDRATYEQYFGPGTRLTVT.

The table lists this clonotype with many counts. This chain uses TRBV6-5 with TRBJ1-6; weak D call: TRBD1 (5 bases). The CDR3 totals 16 residues. The germline V and J ends were trimmed by 0 bases and 7 bases, with 13 bases remaining between them. Germline values: CDR1 MNHEY, CDR2 SVGAGI. CDR3 region: CASSYSMAGKNSPLHF. The DNA of the CDR3 is TGTGCCAGCAGTTACTCGATGGCAGGGAAAAATTCACCCCTCCACTTT.

This clonotype was observed at least ten times. The rearrangement joins TRBV7-2 to TRBJ2-3; D is perhaps TRBD2 (5 bases). V was cut by 5 bases and J by 0 bases, with 12 bases left in between. This CDR3 comprises 15 residues. Germline V CDR1 and CDR2: SGHTA, FQGNSA. CDR3 in amino acids: CASSLRRTSTDTQYF. The CDR3 bases are TGTGCCAGCAGCCTAAGGCGGACTAGCACAGATACGCAGTATTTT. Full variable domain (remainder filled in from reference TRBV7-2 and TRBJ2-3): GAGVSQSPSNKVTEKGKDVELRCDPISGHTALYWYRQSLGQGLEFLIYFQGNSAPDKSGLPSDRFSAERTGGSVSTLTIQRTQQEDSAVYLCASSLRRTSTDTQYFGPGTRLTVL.

The V gene is TRBV24-1, the J gene TRBJ2-2, with D unresolved. The CDR3 runs 14 residues. V lost 1 base, J lost 2 bases, and 4 bases lay in between. Germline V gene sequence: CDR1 KGHDR, CDR2 SFDVKD. CDR3 amino acids: CATSDFPNTGELFF. CDR3 DNA: TGTGCCACCAGTGATTTTCCCAACACCGGGGAGCTGTTTTTT.

This clonotype was seen repeatedly, ten times or more. The J gene is TRBJ1-2, the V gene TRBV20-1, with 9 bases matching TRBD1. Germline loops: CDR1 DFQATT, CDR2 SNEGSKA (reference sequence). The CDR3 is made up of 15 amino acids. The trim removed 4 bases at V and 8 bases at J, leaving 14 bases unmatched. The CDR3 reads CSANLGTGMSGGYTF. In DNA form, the CDR3 reads TGCAGTGCTAACCTGGGGACAGGGATGTCGGGAGGCTACACCTTC.

The chain links TRBV10-2 to TRBJ1-5, with TRBD1 as a possible D gene (5 bases). In germline, CDR1 is WSHSY, CDR2 SAAADI. CDR3 length: 14 amino acids. V gave up 2 bases and J gave up 1 base, with 6 bases separating them. The DNA for the CDR3 is TGCGCCAGCAGTGAGAGACAGAGCAATCAGCCCCAGCATTTT. Residues: CASSERQSNQPQHF.